The sequence of this T cell receptor (beta chain) was determined in a study of CD8+ T cells in alopecia areata (dated by TCRdb to the late 2010s). For the study in its entirety: Treated patients were enrolled in an open-label pilot trial of oral tofacitinib at 5 to 10 mg twice daily for moderate-to-severe alopecia areata. Patients stayed on tofacitinib for 6 to 18 months and then had 6 months of follow-up off drug so that delayed response and recurrence could be assessed. In treated patients, disease severity was measured using the SALT score, which gives the percentage of scalp surface area affected. High-throughput TCRbeta sequencing was used to examine T cell clonal expansion in alopecia areata in both the C3H/HeJ mouse model and human patients. Human TCRbeta sequencing covered scalp tissue and sorted CD4+ and CD8+ peripheral blood T cells from patchy and totalis/universalis alopecia areata patients and healthy controls. Tofacitinib-treated patients had biopsies at baseline and at 4 and 24 weeks of treatment, with a later scalp biopsy in several patients. Clonality in the scalp was compared among normal scalp (n=4), patchy alopecia areata scalp (n=8), and alopecia totalis/universalis scalp (n=8). RNA was obtained with the PAXgene miRNA kit for fixed scalp, the miRNeasy kit for PBMCs, and the RNeasy kit for mouse skin. TCRbeta CDR3 regions were amplified by immunoSEQ multiplex PCR with 35 Vbeta forward and 13 Jbeta reverse primers.

V was cut back by 0 bases and J by 3 bases, leaving a gap of 11 bases between them. The cysteine opens and the phenylalanine closes a CDR3 of 15 amino acids. The only DNA kept is the CDR3, 45 bases in frame from the first base. CDR1 and CDR2 (GTSNPN, SVGIG) derive from the germline V gene (reference sequence). The library was produced with the immunoSEQ multiplex PCR assay. RNA was extracted from all samples and reverse transcribed into cDNA, which served as template for TCR sequencing. First-strand cDNA was synthesized with SuperScript III using a 2:1 mix of oligo-dT and random hexamers. A synthetic immune receptor repertoire was used to gauge amplification bias, and whatever bias remained was removed computationally. The paper's processing steps were these. Raw reads were preprocessed for error removal, and CDR3 was defined according to IMGT conventions as running from the conserved cysteine to phenylalanine. Clonality was computed as 1 minus the Shannon entropy, with the entropy normalized by log2 of the number of productive unique TCRs. CD4 or CD8 identity of scalp clones was inferred by cross-referencing scalp TCRbeta sequences with sorted blood CD4 and CD8 repertoires. TCRdb obtained this table from immuneACCESS and retained in-frame rearrangements with V and J assigned. These tables miss some clones; where compared with another copy, unresolved V genes account for less than half of the shortfall, and the remainder is unexplained. V, J and clone size derive from that table, while D and trimming were established from the DNA sequence. The sample table records around 290,000 clones; 58% of these occur just once. The ten largest clonotypes hold under 2% of the sample.

This clone has a handful of counts. The specificity of this receptor is unknown. No much larger clone is present one base from it, and per-base qualities are unavailable. Study-wide conclusions, independent of this receptor: Lesional scalp, especially in alopecia totalis/universalis, showed higher clonality and more expanded CD8+ clones than normal scalp, suggesting antigenic drive. Because the treated cohort was small and had just a single nonresponder, larger studies are needed to establish links between baseline CD8+ expansion and response. During tofacitinib treatment, many expanded lesional clones stuck around in both scalp and blood, and this persistence may partly explain why relapse happens after treatment is stopped. Unlike mouse skin, which is dominated by gammadelta T cells, normal human skin has resident alphabeta T cells that are also sequenced, and this complicates analysis of the scalp TCR repertoire. Tofacitinib significantly decreased scalp clonality and the number of expanded CD8+ clones among the top 100 scalp clones. Compared with mice, TCR sequences shared between patients were less clear, possibly partly because of HLA diversity across the patient population.

The time point label here, explained by the study, means: about 25 weeks on oral tofacitinib. In light of the paper, this sample's treatment or condition label describes: oral pan-JAK inhibitor, 5-10 mg twice daily. Lesional scalp punch biopsies and peripheral blood were collected from alopecia areata patients. PBMCs were separated by density centrifugation and stained for CD3, CD4 and CD8, after which CD4+ and CD8+ T cells were sorted on a FACSAria. The rearranged chain carries TRBV30 and TRBJ2-2, with the D gene uncertain. This specimen consisted of CD4+ T cells sorted from blood, obtained at week 24, from a patient treated with tofacitinib. This TCR derives from a human donor with alopecia areata. The DNA is TGTGCCTGGAGTGTAGACAAAGGTGACACCGGGGAGCTGTTTTTT. This is translated as CAWSVDKGDTGELFF.